This T cell receptor beta chain comes out of a study of blood T cell repertoires in COVID-19. Study-level background: There were acute and convalescent COVID-19 samples, and they came from the United States, Italy and Spain.

Method: immunoSEQ multiplex PCR; TCRdb's copy keeps in-frame clones and lacks some. The sample includes over 250,000 clones, 85% of them seen just once. Remarks on this clone: A junction end diverges from the germline sequence, so it may reflect a read error.

Germline V gene data show CDR1 as MNHEY and CDR2 as SVGEGT. CDR3 length: 12 residues. Input material: peripheral blood. The source of this sequence is a human donor in a cohort sampled during active COVID-19. This chain links TRBV6-2 or TRBV6-3 with TRBJ2-7; D possibly corresponds to TRBD2 (6 bases). The CDR3 DNA follows: TGTGCCAGCAGTGGAGGGCTTCTTCCAAATAACTTC. This sequence encodes CASSGGLLPNNF.